These 21 T cell receptor beta chains share one sample of origin, sequenced in a study of human T cells and chemical hapten exposure. From the RACE reads, TCRdb called clonotypes with MiXCR, one entry per CDR3 protein. The table lists a few hundred thousand distinct CDR3 sequences, 5.5% of them singletons, with under 9.5% in the top ten. Time point meaning: pre-sensitization, week 0. Noted treatment: therapeutic diphenylcyclopropenone sensitization with weekly scalp DPC. The sequenced sample was whole blood, obtained in connection with sensitization to the hapten diphenylcyclopropenone (DPC). The receptors come from a woman aged 18-29 years with alopecia areata. Some clones in this sample may be carry-over from other donors' samples.

The chain employs TRBV4-1 and TRBJ2-1, with TRBD1 matching 11 bases. The CDR3 covers 20 residues. With 2 bases clipped from V and 7 bases from J, the junction kept 19 bases outside the gene matches. Germline V gene data show CDR1 as MGHRA and CDR2 as YSYEKL. CDR3 nucleotides: TGCGCCAGCAGCCAATATCCCGGTTACCTAGGGACAGGGGGAAGAAATGAGCAGTTCTTC. Amino acids: CASSQYPGYLGTGGRNEQFF.

The table lists this clonotype with a few counts. The chain employs TRBV7-9 and TRBJ2-7; TRBD2 matches 14 bases. V gave up 4 bases and J gave up 5 bases; unmatched junction bases: 1. This CDR3 region has 14 residues. Per germline, CDR1 SEHNR and CDR2 FQNEAQ (reference sequence). CDR3 in amino acids: CASSSTSGGDEQYF. The CDR3 bases are TGTGCCAGCAGCTCGACTAGCGGGGGGGACGAGCAGTACTTC.

The chain is built from TRBV7-2 and TRBJ1-1; 7 bases align to TRBD1. This CDR3 is 15 amino acids long. Per germline, CDR1 SGHTA and CDR2 FQGNSA. The trim removed 5 bases at V and 0 bases at J, leaving 6 bases unmatched. CDR3 in DNA: TGTGCCAGCAGCCTGACAGGGACTATGAACACTGAAGCTTTCTTT. It specifies CASSLTGTMNTEAFF.

The chain is built from TRBV20-1 and TRBJ2-3; TRBD1 matches at 11 bases. The CDR3 runs to 15 residues. Germline CDR1 reads DFQATT; CDR2 reads SNEGSKA (reference sequence). The ends lost 3 bases at V and 4 bases at J; junction bases unmatched: 6. The CDR3 sequence is CSASKGQGAADTQYF. CDR3 bases: TGCAGTGCTAGTAAAGGACAGGGGGCTGCAGATACGCAGTATTTT.

Many counts were recorded for this clonotype. This chain links TRBV5-1 with TRBJ1-5; the D gene is possibly TRBD1 (6 bases). Trimming shortened V by 2 bases and J by 6 bases, and 12 bases separated the two germline ends. Germline V lookup: CDR1 SGHRS, CDR2 YFSETQ. The CDR3 sequence is 14 residues long. The CDR3 reads CASSFEGEGQPQHF. The CDR3 DNA reads as TGCGCCAGCAGCTTCGAGGGGGAAGGTCAGCCCCAGCATTTT.

The rearrangement joins TRBV29-1 to TRBJ1-1, with D unresolved. Deletions cut 8 bases from V and 0 bases from J, with 13 bases between. Per the germline V gene, CDR1 is SQVTM and CDR2 is ANQGSEA. CDR3 length: 13 amino acids. This CDR3 reads CSSTAGMNTEAFF. CDR3 sequence (DNA): TGCAGCTCCACGGCGGGAATGAACACTGAAGCTTTCTTT.

This clonotype was seen at least ten times. The genes are TRBV2 and TRBJ2-1; TRBD2 matches 8 bases. V lost 6 bases, J lost 6 bases, and 10 bases stayed unmatched. This CDR3 has 15 amino acids. The germline V gene encodes CDR1 SNHLY and CDR2 FYNNEI. This CDR3 is CASRFTEGTSNEQFF. Written as DNA, the CDR3 is TGTGCCAGCAGATTTACCGAGGGGACTAGCAATGAGCAGTTCTTC.

The V and J genes are TRBV25-1 and TRBJ2-3; the D gene is possibly TRBD2 (6 bases). The CDR3 contains 14 residues. The germline V and J ends were trimmed by 2 bases and 6 bases, with 12 bases remaining between them. The germline V gene encodes CDR1 MGHDK and CDR2 SYGVNS. The CDR3 DNA is TGTGCCAGCAGTGAAGGGACTCTCAGCGATACGCAGTATTTT. It encodes CASSEGTLSDTQYF.

This clonotype appeared many times. The V and J genes are TRBV4-3 and TRBJ1-1, with 7 bases aligning to TRBD1. V was clipped by 6 bases and J by 0 bases; unmatched bases: 4. Germline V gene sequence: CDR1 LGHNA, CDR2 YSLEER. CDR3 length: 14 amino acids. CDR3 protein: CASRMGQLNTEAFF. The DNA for the CDR3 is TGCGCCAGCAGAATGGGACAGCTGAACACTGAAGCTTTCTTT.

About this clonotype itself: The junction departs from germline at one end; a sequencing error may be responsible. The chain joins TRBV29-1 to TRBJ1-2; D is perhaps TRBD1 (6 bases). CDR1 and CDR2 (germline): SQVTM, ANQGSEA. The CDR3 is made up of 14 amino acids. DNA for the CDR3: TGCAGCGTTGAAGACCGGGACATAGCATATGGCCACACCTTC. Residues: CSVEDRDIAYGHTF.

This clonotype was counted many times. CDR3 nucleotide sequence: TGCGCCAGCAAAGTCGGTGGCACAGATACGCAGTATTTT. It specifies CASKVGGTDTQYF. The chain is built from TRBV5-1 and TRBJ2-3; D gene unclear. Germline V gives CDR1 SGHRS, CDR2 YFSETQ. The CDR3 consists of 13 residues. V lost 6 bases to trimming and J lost 1 base, with 9 bases between them.

This clonotype showed up many times. This sequence joins TRBV27 and TRBJ2-6; D is ambiguous. The germline gives CDR1 MNHEY, CDR2 SMNVEV (reference sequence). The CDR3 has 14 residues. V was trimmed by 4 bases and J by 0 bases, leaving 4 bases between them. The CDR3 coding sequence is TGTGCCAGCAGTTCATACTCTGGGGCCAACGTCCTGACTTTC. As protein: CASSSYSGANVLTF. Drawing the rest from reference TRBV27 and TRBJ2-6, the complete variable domain is EAQVTQNPRYLITVTGKKLTVTCSQNMNHEYMSWYRQDPGLGLRQIYYSMNVEVTDKGDVPEGYKVSRKEKRNFPLILESPSPNQTSLYFCASSSYSGANVLTFGAGSRLTVL.

Points on this clonotype: This could be a read error, since a much larger clone is one nucleotide away. The CDR3 sequence: CAISVRQNIYISPLHF. In DNA form, the CDR3 reads TGTGCCATCAGTGTCCGGCAGAATATATATATTTCACCCCTCCACTTT. The V gene is TRBV10-3, the J gene TRBJ1-6; D uncertain. This CDR3 contains 16 residues. The V gene's germline CDR1 is ENHRY and CDR2 SYGVKD.

This clonotype was found many times. J is TRBJ1-1 and V is TRBV6-6, with D possibly matching TRBD1 (5 bases). CDR1 and CDR2 from the germline V gene are MNHNY and SVGAGI (reference sequence). Trimming pared 10 bases from V and 3 bases from J, leaving 21 bases between. The CDR3 has 15 amino acids. The CDR3 DNA follows: TGTGCCATCGTACCTTCAGGGTCTAGGGACACTGAAGCTTTCTTT. Protein: CAIVPSGSRDTEAFF.

The chain employs TRBV2 and TRBJ2-3; 11 nucleotides agree with TRBD2. J lost 3 bases, V lost 10 bases, and 12 bases had no gene match. The CDR3 spans 16 residues. The germline V gene encodes CDR1 SNHLY and CDR2 FYNNEI. The chain's CDR3 is CATPSTSGEETDTQYF. CDR3 sequence (DNA): TGTGCCACCCCCTCGACTAGCGGGGAGGAAACAGATACGCAGTATTTT.

This clonotype was recorded at least ten times. This rearrangement joins TRBV6-5 to TRBJ1-6; no firm D call. The V and J ends lost 2 bases and 5 bases respectively, with 16 bases between them. The CDR3 runs 17 residues. Germline CDR1 MNHEY, CDR2 SVGAGI. The CDR3 DNA reads as TGTGCCAGCAGTTACCGCCAGTGGGAAAGGGATAATTCACCCCTCCACTTT. Its protein is CASSYRQWERDNSPLHF.

This sequence joins TRBV28 and TRBJ2-5; the D gene is possibly TRBD2 (7 bases). CDR3 size: 15 residues. Trimming removed 4 bases at V and 5 bases at J, with 17 bases between. CDR1 MDHEN and CDR2 SYDVKM come from the germline V gene. CDR3 sequence (DNA): TGTGCCAGCAGTTCCCCGGCGGGGGCGGGGGAGACCCAGTACTTC. It is translated as CASSSPAGAGETQYF.

J is TRBJ2-7 and V is TRBV6-2 or TRBV6-3, with TRBD1 identical over 7 bases. V was clipped by 7 bases and J by 2 bases; unmatched bases: 14. The germline gives CDR1 MNHEY, CDR2 SVGEGT. The CDR3 is made up of 16 amino acids. CDR3 DNA: TGTGCCAGCAACCGGGACAGTCAGTCATCCACCTACGAGCAGTACTTC. Residues: CASNRDSQSSTYEQYF.

This clonotype was counted at least ten times. The CDR3 DNA is TGCAGTGCTAGAGATCTTTCTAAGGGTACCTACGAGCAGTACTTC. Its translation is CSARDLSKGTYEQYF. The chain recombines TRBV20-1 with TRBJ2-7; D remains ambiguous. The germline CDR1 and CDR2 sequences are DFQATT and SNEGSKA (reference sequence). This CDR3 contains 15 residues. The ends were cut back, 0 bases at V and 2 bases at J, with 14 bases in the middle.

This clonotype came up a few times. The chain uses TRBV12-3 or TRBV12-4 and TRBJ1-4, with D hard to call. Trimming pared 6 bases from V and 0 bases from J, leaving 11 bases between. This CDR3 spans 15 amino acids. CDR3 sequence: CASSQSVATNEKLFF. In DNA, the CDR3 is TGTGCCAGCAGCCAATCGGTTGCAACTAATGAAAAACTGTTTTTT.

This clonotype was counted ten times or more. The V gene is TRBV10-3, the J gene TRBJ2-6; D is undetermined. CDR1 ENHRY and CDR2 SYGVKD come from the germline V gene. The CDR3 runs to 13 residues. The V and J ends lost 8 bases and 4 bases respectively, with 9 bases between them. The CDR3 nucleotides are TGTGCCATCCAAGCTACCGGGGCCAACGTCCTGACTTTC. Protein: CAIQATGANVLTF.